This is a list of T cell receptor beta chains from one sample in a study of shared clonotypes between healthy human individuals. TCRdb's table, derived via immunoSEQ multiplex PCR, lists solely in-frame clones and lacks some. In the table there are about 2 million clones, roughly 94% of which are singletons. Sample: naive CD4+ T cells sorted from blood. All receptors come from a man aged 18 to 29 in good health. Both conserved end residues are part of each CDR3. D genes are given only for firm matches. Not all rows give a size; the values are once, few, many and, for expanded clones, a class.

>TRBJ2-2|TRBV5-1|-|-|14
TGCGCCAGCTGCTGGTCGGGCGCCACCGGGGAGCTGTTTTTT
CASCWSGATGELFF
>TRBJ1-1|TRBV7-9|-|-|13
TGTGCCAGCAGCAAAGAGATGAACACTGAAGCTTTCTTT
CASSKEMNTEAFF
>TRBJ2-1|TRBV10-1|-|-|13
TGCGCCAGCAGTGCGGAACTAGGAAATGAGCAGTTCTTC
CASSAELGNEQFF
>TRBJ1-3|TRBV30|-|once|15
TGTGCCTGGGCCCGGACAGCGCTCTCTGGAAACACCATATATTTT
CAWARTALSGNTIYF
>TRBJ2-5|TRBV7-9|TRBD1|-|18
TGTGCCAGCAGCTTAGCTGCCCGGACAGGGGGTATCCAAGAGACCCAGTACTTC
CASSLAARTGGIQETQYF
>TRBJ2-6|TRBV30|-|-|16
TGTGCCTGGAGTAGAGACGCCGCCTCTGGGGCCAACGTCCTGACTTTC
CAWSRDAASGANVLTF
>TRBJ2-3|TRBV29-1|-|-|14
TGCAGCGTTGCCCACATTATCGGCACAGATACGCAGTATTTT
CSVAHIIGTDTQYF
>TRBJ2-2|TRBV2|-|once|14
TGTGCCAGCAGGTTGGACGGGGACACCGGGGAGCTGTTTTTT
CASRLDGDTGELFF
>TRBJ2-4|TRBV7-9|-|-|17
TGTGCCAGCAGCCTCGACCAGGGTGGACTAGCCAAAAACATTCAGTACTTC
CASSLDQGGLAKNIQYF
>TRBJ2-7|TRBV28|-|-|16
TGTGCCAGCAGTCCTTCCTTTCTTACGGGTGCGTACGAGCAGTACTTC
CASSPSFLTGAYEQYF
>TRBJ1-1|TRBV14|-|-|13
TGTGCCAGCAGCGGGGAGTTGAACACTGAAGCTTTCTTT
CASSGELNTEAFF
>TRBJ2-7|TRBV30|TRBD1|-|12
TGTGCCGGGAGTGACAGGGGTTACGAGCAGTACTTC
CAGSDRGYEQYF
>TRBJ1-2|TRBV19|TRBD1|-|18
TGTGCCAGTAGTATCTCCGGGACAGCCGGTTACGCTAACTATGGCTACACCTTC
CASSISGTAGYANYGYTF
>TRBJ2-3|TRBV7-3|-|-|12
TGTGCCACCTCGTCGGGCACAGATACGCAGTATTTT
CATSSGTDTQYF
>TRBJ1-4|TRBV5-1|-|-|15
TGCGCCAGCAGCTTGATCGGGGCAACTAATGAAAAACTGTTTTTT
CASSLIGATNEKLFF
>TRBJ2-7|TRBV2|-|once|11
TGTGCCAGCAGTTACGACAGGGAGCAGTACTTC
CASSYDREQYF
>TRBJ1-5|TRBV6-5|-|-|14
TGTGCCAGCAGCCAAGGACACGTTTATCAGCCCCAGCATTTT
CASSQGHVYQPQHF
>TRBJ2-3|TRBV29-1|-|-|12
TGCAGCGACACCGCTAGCACAGATACGCAGTATTTT
CSDTASTDTQYF
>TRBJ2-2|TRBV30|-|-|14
TGTGCCTGGACTGGGGGGATTAGAGGCGGGGAGCTGTTTTTT
CAWTGGIRGGELFF
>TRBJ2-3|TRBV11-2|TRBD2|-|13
TGTGCCAGCAGCTTAGCCGGGACTAGCGGGAGTTATTTT
CASSLAGTSGSYF
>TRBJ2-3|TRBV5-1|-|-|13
TGCGCCAGCAGCTTGGTTGGGACAGATACGCAGTATTTT
CASSLVGTDTQYF
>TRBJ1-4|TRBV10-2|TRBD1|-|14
TGCGCCAGCAGTGACAGGGGGCCTAATGAAAAACTGTTTTTT
CASSDRGPNEKLFF
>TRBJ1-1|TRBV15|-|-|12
TGTGCCACCAGCAACCCAGGGCGTCTGGCTTTCTTT
CATSNPGRLAFF
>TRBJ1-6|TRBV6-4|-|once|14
TGTGCCAGCAGTTCTTACGGGTATAATTCACCCCTCCACTTT
CASSSYGYNSPLHF
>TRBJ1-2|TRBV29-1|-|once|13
TGCAGCGTTGGGGGCAGGGAGACAGGTGGCTACACCTTC
CSVGGRETGGYTF
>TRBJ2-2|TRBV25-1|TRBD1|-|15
TGTGCCAGCAGTGTGGACAGGGGGAAGGACGGGGAGCTGTTTTTT
CASSVDRGKDGELFF
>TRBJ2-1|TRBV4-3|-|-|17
TGCGCCAGCAGCCCCCTTTTCCTAGCCCGTAACTACAATGAGCAGTTCTTC
CASSPLFLARNYNEQFF